The 12 T cell receptor beta chains presented below share a single source sample, sequenced in a study of lymphopenia after photon versus proton radiotherapy. The assay was immunoSEQ multiplex PCR, and TCRdb's table has in-frame clones only and misses some. The sample records roughly 64,000 clones, roughly nine tenths being singletons. Sequences were derived from peripheral blood, sampled from a patient treated with proton-based radiotherapy. The source of these receptors is an elderly man with esophageal cancer.

The chain has TRBV10-3 and TRBJ2-7; 9 bases agree with TRBD1. The germline V gene encodes CDR1 ENHRY and CDR2 SYGVKD. This CDR3 contains 14 residues. V lost 3 bases to trimming and J lost 5 bases; unmatched junction nucleotides: 5. Written as DNA, the CDR3 is TGTGCCATCAGTGAATCACAGGGGGCGAACGAGCAGTACTTC. This sequence encodes CAISESQGANEQYF.

The chain is built from TRBV5-4 and TRBJ2-7; 11 bases are shared with TRBD2. The V segment lost 5 bases and the J segment 1 base; nucleotides outside the gene matches: 5. From germline, CDR1 is SGHNT and CDR2 YYREEE (reference sequence). The CDR3 length is 15 residues. The CDR3 bases are TGTGCCAGCAGGGCCGGGACTAGCGGATCCTACGAGCAGTACTTC. Protein product: CASRAGTSGSYEQYF.

The DNA of the CDR3 is TGTGCCAGCAGTGAGTCTCGAAATACGCAGTATTTT. Translation gives CASSESRNTQYF. The rearrangement joins TRBV2 to TRBJ2-3; D is unresolved. The germline V gene encodes CDR1 SNHLY and CDR2 FYNNEI. Trimming removed 3 bases at V and 7 bases at J, with 8 bases between. The CDR3 loop spans 12 amino acids.

This clone was counted a few times. The gene calls are TRBV7-2 and TRBJ2-7, with D unclear. The CDR3 is made up of 15 amino acids. The ends were cut back, 6 bases at V and 2 bases at J, with 17 bases in the middle. The germline V gene has CDR1 SGHTA and CDR2 FQGNSA. CDR3 sequence (DNA): TGTGCCAGCAGACTCAAACCTGACACCACCTACGAGCAGTACTTC. It is translated as CASRLKPDTTYEQYF. The complete variable domain, with remaining parts taken from reference TRBV7-2 and TRBJ2-7, reads GAGVSQSPSNKVTEKGKDVELRCDPISGHTALYWYRQSLGQGLEFLIYFQGNSAPDKSGLPSDRFSAERTGGSVSTLTIQRTQQEDSAVYLCASRLKPDTTYEQYFGPGTRLTVT.

The table lists this clone with a count of one. The V call is TRBV5-4, the J call TRBJ2-2; D ambiguous. Germline CDR1 is SGHNT and CDR2 is YYREEE (reference sequence). Deletions cut 1 base from V and 1 base from J, with 8 bases between. The CDR3 totals 15 residues. For the CDR3, the DNA is TGTGCCAGCAGCTTGTTGGGCCTGAACACCGGGGAGCTGTTTTTT. This gives the protein CASSLLGLNTGELFF. The variable domain in full, completed from reference TRBV5-4 and TRBJ2-2, reads ETGVTQSPTHLIKTRGQQVTLRCSSQSGHNTVSWYQQALGQGPQFIFQYYREEENGRGNFPPRFSGLQFPNYSSELNVNALELDDSALYLCASSLLGLNTGELFFGEGSRLTVL.

The chain has TRBV4-1 and TRBJ1-2; the match to TRBD1 covers 8 bases. J was trimmed by 2 bases and V by 2 bases; bases with no gene match: 4. The germline CDR1 and CDR2 sequences are MGHRA and YSYEKL. The CDR3 has 15 residues. CDR3 nucleotide sequence: TGCGCCAGCAGCCAACGGGCAGGGGGCAACTATGGCTACACCTTC. Translated, it gives CASSQRAGGNYGYTF.

V gene TRBV5-5 combines with J gene TRBJ2-3; 10 bases fit TRBD2. The CDR3 sequence is 15 residues long. V gave up 0 bases and J gave up 6 bases; unmatched junction bases: 4. CDR1 SGHKS and CDR2 YYEKEE come from the germline V gene (reference sequence). CDR3 in DNA: TGTGCCAGCAGCTTGGAAGCGGGAGGGCCGGATACGCAGTATTTT. It specifies CASSLEAGGPDTQYF. Looking up the rest from reference TRBV5-5 and TRBJ2-3 gives the full variable domain: DAGVTQSPTHLIKTRGQQVTLRCSPISGHKSVSWYQQVLGQGPQFIFQYYEKEERGRGNFPDRFSARQFPNYSSELNVNALLLGDSALYLCASSLEAGGPDTQYFGPGTRLTVL.

This chain joins TRBV4-2 and TRBJ2-4; TRBD1 aligns across 10 bases. The V and J ends lost 0 bases and 15 bases, in that order; junction bases with no gene match: 8. The CDR3 is made up of 14 amino acids. CDR1 and CDR2 from the germline V gene are LGHNA and YNFKEQ. CDR3 bases: TGTGCCAGCAGCCAAGAGAGGGACAGGGGAGGGCGGTACTTC. Its translation is CASSQERDRGGRYF.

This clone was detected a few times. The chain employs TRBV4-3 and TRBJ2-2; D is tentatively TRBD1 or TRBD2 (6 bases each). Germline values: CDR1 LGHNA, CDR2 YSLEER. The V end lost 4 bases, the J end lost 8 bases, and 20 bases lay between the germline ends. This CDR3 spans 16 amino acids. In DNA, the CDR3 is TGCGCCAGCAGCCCCCGAGGGGGAGGAATTTCGGGGGAGCTGTTTTTT. It codes for CASSPRGGGISGELFF.

This rearrangement joins TRBV21-1 to TRBJ2-7; the DNA was not used to check the table's D call, TRBD2. TRBV21-1 has pseudogene status. CDR3 length equals 16 residues. CDR3 DNA sequence: TGTGCCAGCAGCAAAGGCAGGACTAGCGACCGCTACGAGCAGTACTTC. Its translation: CASSKGRTSDRYEQYF.

This clone was seen a few times. The chain has TRBV15 and TRBJ1-4; D unresolved. The V gene lost 0 bases and the J gene lost 6 bases, with 23 bases spanning the gap. This CDR3 is built from 19 residues. The germline V gene encodes CDR1 LNHNV and CDR2 YYDKDF (reference sequence). The CDR3 here is CATSRDFAAGVGLDEKLFF. CDR3 nucleotides: TGTGCCACCAGCAGAGATTTTGCGGCTGGGGTAGGTTTAGATGAAAAACTGTTTTTT.

This clone was recorded only once. The chain recombines TRBV29-1 with TRBJ1-2, with D possibly TRBD1 on 5 matching bases. V gave up 0 bases and J gave up 5 bases, with 10 bases separating them. The CDR3 is 13 amino acids. Germline V gene data show CDR1 as SQVTM and CDR2 as ANQGSEA. The CDR3 is CSVEDPQGYGYTF. CDR3 in DNA: TGCAGCGTTGAAGATCCGCAGGGATATGGCTACACCTTC.